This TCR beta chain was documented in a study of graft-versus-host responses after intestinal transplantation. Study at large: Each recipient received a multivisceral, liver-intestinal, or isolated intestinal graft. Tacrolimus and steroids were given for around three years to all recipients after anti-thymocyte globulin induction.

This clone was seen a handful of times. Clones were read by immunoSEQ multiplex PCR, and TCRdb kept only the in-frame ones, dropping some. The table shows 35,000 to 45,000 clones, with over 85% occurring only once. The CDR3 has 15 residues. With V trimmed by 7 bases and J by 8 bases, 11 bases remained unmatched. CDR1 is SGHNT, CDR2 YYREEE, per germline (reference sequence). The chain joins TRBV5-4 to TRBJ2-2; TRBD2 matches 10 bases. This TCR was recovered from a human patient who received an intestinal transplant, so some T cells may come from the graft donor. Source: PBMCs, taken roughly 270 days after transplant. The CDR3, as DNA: TGTGCCAGCCACTCCCAAGCGGGGGGGCTAGGGGAGCTGTTTTTT. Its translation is CASHSQAGGLGELFF.